A selection of T cell receptor beta chains follows, all from one sample in a study of blood T cell repertoires in COVID-19. The table came from immunoSEQ multiplex PCR; TCRdb's copy has only in-frame clones and leaves some out. The repertoire holds 150,000 to 200,000 clones, around 88% seen once, with roughly 4% in the top ten. Sequenced sample: peripheral blood. All receptors derive from a woman in her thirties with acute or convalescent COVID-19. The CDR3 runs from the conserved cysteine through the conserved F or W. The D gene is left open where the match is weak. The size entry is marked missing in some rows and otherwise reads once, few, many or a size class.

D: -
size: -
J: TRBJ1-2
V: TRBV10-3
DNA: TGTGCCATCAGTGAGTCGATTCAGGGTATCTATGGCTACACCTTC
CDR3: CAISESIQGIYGYTF

D: -
size: -
J: TRBJ2-5
V: TRBV9
DNA: TGTGCCAGCAGCGGTCAGGGCGCCGAGACCCAGTACTTC
CDR3: CASSGQGAETQYF

D: -
size: -
J: TRBJ2-2
V: TRBV7-9
DNA: TGTGCCAGCAGCCACAGGACGACCGGGGAGCTGTTTTTT
CDR3: CASSHRTTGELFF

D: TRBD2
size: -
J: TRBJ2-1
V: TRBV5-1
DNA: TGCGCCAGCCGGCGGGAAACTAGCGGGAACAATGAGCAGTTCTTC
CDR3: CASRRETSGNNEQFF

D: -
size: -
J: TRBJ1-4
V: TRBV6-6
DNA: TGTGCCAGCAGTGACGCAGGGCTGGCTAATGAAAAACTGTTTTTT
CDR3: CASSDAGLANEKLFF

D: -
size: once
J: TRBJ2-6
V: TRBV5-1
DNA: TGCGCCAGCAGCTCCCCATTGGGAGCGATCTCTGGGGCCAACGTCCTGACTTTC
CDR3: CASSSPLGAISGANVLTF

D: TRBD1
size: -
J: TRBJ1-6
V: TRBV25-1
DNA: TGTGCCAGCATAGGACAGGACAGCTCCTATAATTCACCCCTCCACTTT
CDR3: CASIGQDSSYNSPLHF

D: -
size: -
J: TRBJ1-5
V: TRBV6-5
DNA: TGTGCCAGCAGCAACAGTGGCCGGCAGCCCCAGCATTTT
CDR3: CASSNSGRQPQHF

D: TRBD2
size: -
J: TRBJ2-1
V: TRBV28
DNA: TGTGCCAGCAGTTTCCCGACTAGCGGGAGTCAAAATGAGCAGTTCTTC
CDR3: CASSFPTSGSQNEQFF

D: -
size: -
J: TRBJ2-7
V: TRBV30
DNA: TGTGCCTGGAATTATAAGGGGACCTACGAGCAGTACTTC
CDR3: CAWNYKGTYEQYF

D: TRBD1
size: -
J: TRBJ1-2
V: TRBV28
DNA: TGTGCCAGCAGTTTACCCGACAGGGGAGGCTATGGCTACACCTTC
CDR3: CASSLPDRGGYGYTF

D: TRBD2
size: once
J: TRBJ2-7
V: TRBV9
DNA: TGTGCCAGCAGCGTAGGGCTAGCGGGAGGTCACCAGTACTTC
CDR3: CASSVGLAGGHQYF

D: TRBD1
size: -
J: TRBJ1-3
V: TRBV12-3/TRBV12-4
DNA: TGTGCCAGCAGACAGGGGGGGGGAAACACCATATATTTT
CDR3: CASRQGGGNTIYF

D: -
size: few
J: TRBJ1-5
V: TRBV5-1
DNA: TGCGCCAGCAGCTTGGGGACGGTAGAGGGCCAGCCCCAGCATTTT
CDR3: CASSLGTVEGQPQHF

D: TRBD2
size: -
J: TRBJ2-1
V: TRBV7-9
DNA: TGTGCCAGCAGCTCTTTGACTTTCGCGGGAGGGCTTGAGCAGTTCTTC
CDR3: CASSSLTFAGGLEQFF

D: -
size: -
J: TRBJ1-5
V: TRBV6-5
DNA: TGTGCCAGCGGACCACAGGCGAATCAGCCCCAGCATTTT
CDR3: CASGPQANQPQHF

D: -
size: -
J: TRBJ1-1
V: TRBV11-3
DNA: TGTGCCAGCAGCAGCGTGCAGAACACTGAAGCTTTCTTT
CDR3: CASSSVQNTEAFF

D: TRBD1
size: -
J: TRBJ1-2
V: TRBV29-1
DNA: TGCAGCGTTCGAGACAGGGCTTCTCCTGGCTACACCTTC
CDR3: CSVRDRASPGYTF

D: -
size: -
J: TRBJ1-1
V: TRBV11-2
DNA: TGTGCCAGCAGCTTAGGCAGGGACACTGAAGCTTTCTTT
CDR3: CASSLGRDTEAFF

D: -
size: -
J: TRBJ2-1
V: TRBV5-6
DNA: TGTGCCAGCAGCTTGGGAGGGTACTCCTACAATGAGCAGTTCTTC
CDR3: CASSLGGYSYNEQFF

D: TRBD2
size: -
J: TRBJ2-2
V: TRBV6-5
DNA: TGTGCCAGCAGTTACGGTGCTAGCGGGAGGCCCGGGGAGCTGTTTTTT
CDR3: CASSYGASGRPGELFF

D: -
size: -
J: TRBJ1-1
V: TRBV6-1
DNA: TGTGCCAGCAGTGACCGACATGGGCGCCACACTGAAGCTTTCTTT
CDR3: CASSDRHGRHTEAFF

D: TRBD2
size: -
J: TRBJ2-1
V: TRBV28
DNA: TGTGCCAGCATCGTGAGCGGGATCAGCTCCTACAATGAGCAGTTCTTC
CDR3: CASIVSGISSYNEQFF

D: TRBD1
size: -
J: TRBJ1-4
V: TRBV5-1
DNA: TGCGCCAGCAGCGCCGGACAGGGTAATGAAAAACTGTTTTTT
CDR3: CASSAGQGNEKLFF

D: -
size: -
J: TRBJ2-2
V: TRBV27
DNA: TGTGCCAGCAGTTTATACGGGGGGCCCACCGGGGAGCTGTTTTTT
CDR3: CASSLYGGPTGELFF

D: -
size: -
J: TRBJ2-7
V: TRBV28
DNA: TGTGCCAGCAGTTCTAAACTAGTTTGGAGGGCCTACGAGCAGTACTTC
CDR3: CASSSKLVWRAYEQYF

D: -
size: -
J: TRBJ1-5
V: TRBV11-2
DNA: TGTGCCAGCAGCGTCGAGGGCAATCAGCCCCAGCATTTT
CDR3: CASSVEGNQPQHF

D: -
size: -
J: TRBJ1-6
V: TRBV10-3
DNA: TGTGCCACTGTCCGGGACATTAATTCACCCCTCCACTTT
CDR3: CATVRDINSPLHF

D: TRBD2
size: -
J: TRBJ2-5
V: TRBV18
DNA: TGTGCCAGCTCAAAGGGACTACAAGAGACCCAGTACTTC
CDR3: CASSKGLQETQYF

D: -
size: -
J: TRBJ2-1
V: TRBV5-5
DNA: TGTGCCAGCAGCTTGGCCCCCCTCGGTGTAAGGTTCTTC
CDR3: CASSLAPLGVRFF

D: -
size: -
J: TRBJ2-7
V: TRBV4-2
DNA: TGTGCCAGCAGCCAAGGTCCCGCGATGAGCTCCTACGAGCAGTACTTC
CDR3: CASSQGPAMSSYEQYF

D: -
size: once
J: TRBJ1-4
V: TRBV4-1
DNA: TGCGCCAGCAGCCAAGTGGGTGTTGGAGGGCAAAATGAGAAACTGTTTTTT
CDR3: CASSQVGVGGQNEKLFF

D: TRBD1
size: once
J: TRBJ1-1
V: TRBV28
DNA: TGTGCCAGCATTAGGCGGGAGGGGGCCGCCGCTTTCTTT
CDR3: CASIRREGAAAFF

D: -
size: few
J: TRBJ2-7
V: TRBV11-2
DNA: TGTGCCAGCAGCTTAGCCGGCCAGGGGCACGAGCAGTACTTC
CDR3: CASSLAGQGHEQYF

D: TRBD2
size: -
J: TRBJ2-2
V: TRBV28
DNA: TGTGCCAGCAGTTCCCACGGGACTAGGCCTTCGACGCCCGGGGAGCTGTTTTTT
CDR3: CASSSHGTRPSTPGELFF

D: -
size: -
J: TRBJ2-5
V: TRBV3-1/TRBV3-2
DNA: TGTGCCAGCAGCTCCTTTGGAGCGGAAAGGTTAGAGACCCAGTACTTC
CDR3: CASSSFGAERLETQYF

D: -
size: once
J: TRBJ2-7
V: TRBV28
DNA: TGTGCCAGCAGTTTAGGCAGTCTCAAGTACGAGCAGTACTTC
CDR3: CASSLGSLKYEQYF

D: -
size: -
J: TRBJ2-5
V: TRBV5-1
DNA: TGCGCCACCGCGATGGGTAACCGACTGCAAGAGACCCAGTACTTC
CDR3: CATAMGNRLQETQYF

D: -
size: -
J: TRBJ1-1
V: TRBV7-2
DNA: TGTGCCAGCAGCTTTTTGAGCACTGAAGCTTTCTTT
CDR3: CASSFLSTEAFF

D: -
size: -
J: TRBJ2-2
V: TRBV19
DNA: TGTGCCAGTAGTATCGGTCTACCGAACACCGGGGAGCTGTTTTTT
CDR3: CASSIGLPNTGELFF

D: TRBD1
size: -
J: TRBJ2-7
V: TRBV27
DNA: TGTGCCAGCAGTTTGGGGACAGGGGATCTCTACGAGCAGTACTTC
CDR3: CASSLGTGDLYEQYF

D: -
size: -
J: TRBJ2-7
V: TRBV15
DNA: TGTGCCACCAGCAGAGCAGGGACACCCTACTCCTACGAGCAGTACTTC
CDR3: CATSRAGTPYSYEQYF

D: TRBD1
size: -
J: TRBJ2-3
V: TRBV5-1
DNA: TGCGCCAGCAGCGCCTGGACAGGTCCAGATACGCAGTATTTT
CDR3: CASSAWTGPDTQYF

D: -
size: -
J: TRBJ2-7
V: TRBV27
DNA: TGTGCCAGCAGTTTATCCCCCCACAGGAAGCAGTACTTC
CDR3: CASSLSPHRKQYF